These T cell receptor beta chains were read from a single sample in a study of blood T cell repertoires in COVID-19. Sequencing was performed with immunoSEQ multiplex PCR; in TCRdb, only in-frame clones are kept and a portion is missing. The sample shows 150,000 to 200,000 clones, roughly 83% of them seen only once. Specimen: PBMCs or T cells enriched from blood (not recorded which). These receptors were collected from a woman aged 55-70 years who had recovered from COVID-19. Each CDR3 is given with its conserved first and last residue. The order of the fields is CDR3 length, V gene, clone size, D gene, J gene, CDR3 DNA, CDR3 protein. A D gene is named only where the DNA matches it firmly. The listing skips clone size in some rows; elsewhere it reads once, few, many or a size class.

>14|TRBV2|.|.|TRBJ1-4
TGTGCCAGCAGGATAGGGGCACCCGGTGAAAAACTGTTTTTT
CASRIGAPGEKLFF
>17|TRBV7-8|once|TRBD2|TRBJ2-7
TGTGCCAGCAGCGCGGAGGGCGGGAGGGCCCTCTCCTACGAGCAGTACTTC
CASSAEGGRALSYEQYF
>15|TRBV7-2|.|TRBD1|TRBJ2-3
TGTGCCAGCAGCCAACCCGGGACAGTATCAGATACGCAGTATTTT
CASSQPGTVSDTQYF
>14|TRBV7-9|.|.|TRBJ2-3
TGTGCCAGCAGCTTAATCAGTTACACAGATACGCAGTATTTT
CASSLISYTDTQYF
>13|TRBV3-1/TRBV3-2|.|TRBD1|TRBJ1-2
TGTGCCAGCAGCCACGGACAGGGTAATGGCTACACCTTC
CASSHGQGNGYTF
>17|TRBV7-8|.|TRBD2|TRBJ2-7
TGTGCCAGCAGCCTCGCTTTACTAGCGGGGAGCTCCTACGAGCAGTACTTC
CASSLALLAGSSYEQYF
>13|TRBV9|.|.|TRBJ1-1
TGTGCCAGCAGCTGGGACACGAACACTGAAGCTTTCTTT
CASSWDTNTEAFF
>17|TRBV6-6|.|.|TRBJ2-2
TGTGCCAGCAGTCCCACCTATAACAGGGAATTGGGCGGGGAGCTGTTTTTT
CASSPTYNRELGGELFF
>14|TRBV10-3|once|.|TRBJ1-4
TGTGCCATCAGTGGCGACTCAACTAATGAAAAACTGTTTTTT
CAISGDSTNEKLFF
>14|TRBV11-2|.|TRBD1|TRBJ1-1
TGTGCCAGCAGCCTACAGGGGATGAACACTGAAGCTTTCTTT
CASSLQGMNTEAFF
>17|TRBV3-1/TRBV3-2|.|TRBD1|TRBJ2-6
TGTGCCAGCAGCCAAGTGGAAAGGGGGCTTGGGGCCAACGTCCTGACTTTC
CASSQVERGLGANVLTF
>13|TRBV11-1|.|TRBD2|TRBJ2-3
TGTGCCAGCAGCCCCCCGGGAGGGGATACGCAGTATTTT
CASSPPGGDTQYF
>14|TRBV5-8|.|.|TRBJ1-6
TGTGCCAGCAGCTTCCTGACAGATAATTCACCCCTCCACTTT
CASSFLTDNSPLHF
>15|TRBV30|.|TRBD1|TRBJ1-6
TGTGCCTGGAGTGTACTGGTAGGGGGCAATTCACCCCTCCACTTT
CAWSVLVGGNSPLHF
>14|TRBV13|.|TRBD1|TRBJ1-2
TGTGCCAGCAGCCGCCGGGACAGGTACTATGGCTACACCTTC
CASSRRDRYYGYTF
>17|TRBV2|once|TRBD2|TRBJ2-4
TGTGCCAGCAGTGGGGAGTCGAGCGGGATGGCCAAAAACATTCAGTACTTC
CASSGESSGMAKNIQYF
>12|TRBV10-3|.|.|TRBJ2-1
TGTGCCATCAGCTTACAGGGCTACGAGCAGTTCTTC
CAISLQGYEQFF
>14|TRBV28|.|TRBD1|TRBJ2-1
TGTGCCAGCAGGGAACAGGGGTCCACCAATGAGCAGTTCTTC
CASREQGSTNEQFF
>13|TRBV25-1|few|.|TRBJ1-1
TGTGCCAGCACAGGGCGTTTGGACACTGAAGCTTTCTTT
CASTGRLDTEAFF
>11|TRBV2|.|TRBD1|TRBJ1-2
TGTGCCAGTACAGGGGGCTATGGCTACACCTTC
CASTGGYGYTF
>14|TRBV5-4|.|.|TRBJ1-1
TGTGCCAGCAGCTTGGACAGAATTAACACTGAAGCTTTCTTT
CASSLDRINTEAFF
>14|TRBV28|.|.|TRBJ1-2
TGTGCCAGCAGTTTGTCAGTACCGGGCTATGGCTACACCTTC
CASSLSVPGYGYTF
>15|TRBV28|.|TRBD1|TRBJ2-3
TGTGCCAGCAGTTTAAGGGACAGGGGGTTGGATACGCAGTATTTT
CASSLRDRGLDTQYF
>15|TRBV4-2|.|.|TRBJ2-4
TGTGCCAGCAGCCAAGATACCAAGCACCAAAACATTCAGTACTTC
CASSQDTKHQNIQYF
>14|TRBV14|.|.|TRBJ1-6
TGTGCCAGCAGCCCCTTATTGGGGGGATCACCCCTCCACTTT
CASSPLLGGSPLHF
>13|TRBV5-1|.|.|TRBJ2-5
TGCGCCAGCAGCTTATCCTGGAGGGAGACCCAGTACTTC
CASSLSWRETQYF
>14|TRBV28|.|.|TRBJ1-2
TGTGCCAGCAGTTTAGGGCAGGGCAGCTATGGCTACACCTTC
CASSLGQGSYGYTF
>16|TRBV23-1|.|.|TRBJ1-5
TGCGCCAGCAGTCCAAGTGGACCGGAGGTGGATCAGCCCCAGCATTTT
CASSPSGPEVDQPQHF
>15|TRBV27|.|.|TRBJ2-3
TGTGCCAGCAGTTTGAACTTCGTTAGTCGGGATACGCAGTATTTT
CASSLNFVSRDTQYF
>14|TRBV3-1/TRBV3-2|.|.|TRBJ1-2
TGTGCCAGCAGCCAATGGGAAGGGGATTATGGCTACACCTTC
CASSQWEGDYGYTF
>12|TRBV27|.|.|TRBJ2-1
TGTGCCAGCAGTTTATGGAGGGGTGAGCAGTTCTTC
CASSLWRGEQFF
>15|TRBV7-3|.|TRBD1|TRBJ2-2
TGTGCCAGCAGCCCAGGCACAGGGGATGCCGGGGAGCTGTTTTTT
CASSPGTGDAGELFF
>13|TRBV4-1|.|TRBD1|TRBJ2-1
TGCGCCAGCAGCCATCAGGGGGACAATGAGCAGTTCTTC
CASSHQGDNEQFF
>16|TRBV28|.|TRBD2|TRBJ2-1
TGTGCCAGCAGTTTATGGGCTAGCGGGGATCACAATGAGCAGTTCTTC
CASSLWASGDHNEQFF
>15|TRBV5-4|.|TRBD2|TRBJ2-3
TGTGCCAGCAGCTATGGCCTACAGCGGGAGGGTACGCAGTATTTT
CASSYGLQREGTQYF
>14|TRBV4-1|many|.|TRBJ1-5
TGCGCCAGCAGCCAAGGGGAGGGGACTCGGCCCCAGCATTTT
CASSQGEGTRPQHF
>13|TRBV10-3|once|.|TRBJ2-2
TGTGCCATCAGATCAGGGATGACCGGGGAGCTGTTTTTT
CAIRSGMTGELFF
>15|TRBV3-1/TRBV3-2|.|.|TRBJ2-5
TGTGCCAGCAGCCAGAACTCGGGACACTCAGAGACCCAGTACTTC
CASSQNSGHSETQYF
>14|TRBV6-5|.|TRBD1|TRBJ2-3
TGTGCCACCCTCCGGGACAGGGCCACAGATACGCAGTATTTT
CATLRDRATDTQYF
>15|TRBV5-1|once|.|TRBJ2-7
TGCGCCAGCAGCGCCACTCCGGGGCCTCAGGGGGAGCAGTACTTC
CASSATPGPQGEQYF
>13|TRBV6-1|.|.|TRBJ1-2
TGTGCCAGCAGTGAGACAGTAGCCTATGGCTACACCTTC
CASSETVAYGYTF
>16|TRBV28|.|.|TRBJ1-1
TGTGCCAGCAGTCCCGCTGTGGGGGCAGCGAACACTGAAGCTTTCTTT
CASSPAVGAANTEAFF
>14|TRBV10-3|few|.|TRBJ1-1
TGTGCCATCAGTGAAAGAGGGCGCGGCACTGAAGCTTTCTTT
CAISERGRGTEAFF
>16|TRBV11-2|.|TRBD2|TRBJ2-5
TGTGCCAGCAGCTTATTCGCTAGCGGGGGGGGAGAGACCCAGTACTTC
CASSLFASGGGETQYF
>11|TRBV5-8|.|.|TRBJ2-5
TGTGCCCCTACGGGTGGAGAGACCCAGTACTTC
CAPTGGETQYF
>16|TRBV18|.|TRBD1|TRBJ1-3
TGTGCCAGCTTCCCTGTGGGACAGAGCTCTGGAAACACCATATATTTT
CASFPVGQSSGNTIYF
>14|TRBV19|.|TRBD1|TRBJ2-2
TGTGCCAGTAGAGGACAGGGAAACACCGGGGAGCTGTTTTTT
CASRGQGNTGELFF
>13|TRBV6-1|few|.|TRBJ1-5
TGTGCCAGCAGTGAAGGGAGGAATCAGCCCCAGCATTTT
CASSEGRNQPQHF
>15|TRBV7-3|.|.|TRBJ2-2
TGTGCCAGCTCCCATGGCTCCGCGAACACCGGGGAGCTGTTTTTT
CASSHGSANTGELFF
>15|TRBV5-1|.|.|TRBJ2-3
TGCGCCAGCAGCTTGGGAGCTAGCGGCACAGATACGCAGTATTTT
CASSLGASGTDTQYF
>15|TRBV18|.|.|TRBJ2-7
TGTGCCAGCTCACCACCCCAGACTAACTCCTACGAGCAGTACTTC
CASSPPQTNSYEQYF
>15|TRBV21-1|.|.|TRBJ1-3
TGTGCCAGCAGCAGCTCGGACAGGGAAGGAAACACCATATATTTT
CASSSSDREGNTIYF
>16|TRBV5-5|.|.|TRBJ1-2
TGTGCCAGCAGCTTGTGGCGGGAACCTAATAACTATGGCTACACCTTC
CASSLWREPNNYGYTF
>15|TRBV5-1|.|TRBD2|TRBJ2-5
TGCGCCAGCGGGACTAGCGGGGGCCCGGGGGAGACCCAGTACTTC
CASGTSGGPGETQYF
>15|TRBV27|.|.|TRBJ1-4
TGTGCCAGCAGTTTGACAAAACCAACTAATGAAAAACTGTTTTTT
CASSLTKPTNEKLFF
>13|TRBV12-3/TRBV12-4|.|TRBD1|TRBJ2-7
TGTGCCAGCAGTTCGCAGGGGGCATACGAGCAGTACTTC
CASSSQGAYEQYF
>20|TRBV12-5|.|TRBD1|TRBJ1-4
TGTGCTAGTGGTTTGGTACGTACCGGGACAGGGGTGTCCGTTAATGAAAAACTGTTTTTT
CASGLVRTGTGVSVNEKLFF
>15|TRBV28|.|.|TRBJ2-6
TGTGCCAGCAGTCCGTGGGACACTGGGGCCAACGTCCTGACTTTC
CASSPWDTGANVLTF
>16|TRBV28|.|.|TRBJ2-7
TGTGCCAGCAGTTTCCCCCCCGCTAGTGTCTCCTACGAGCAGTACTTC
CASSFPPASVSYEQYF